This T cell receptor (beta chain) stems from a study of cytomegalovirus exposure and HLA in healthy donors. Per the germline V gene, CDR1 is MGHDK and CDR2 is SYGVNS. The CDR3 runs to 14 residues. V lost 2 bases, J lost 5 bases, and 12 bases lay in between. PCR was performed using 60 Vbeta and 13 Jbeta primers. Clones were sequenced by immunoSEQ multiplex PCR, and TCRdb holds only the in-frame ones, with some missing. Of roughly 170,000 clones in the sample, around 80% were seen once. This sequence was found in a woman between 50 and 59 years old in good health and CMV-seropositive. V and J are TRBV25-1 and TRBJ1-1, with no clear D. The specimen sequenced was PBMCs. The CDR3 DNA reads TGTGCCAGCAGTGAAGGGCAGGCCGAGACTGAAGCTTTCTTT. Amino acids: CASSEGQAETEAFF.